The 7 T cell receptor beta chains below were found in one sample sequenced in a study of blood T cell repertoires in COVID-19. Only in-frame clones appear in the TCRdb table, and some are missing; sequencing was by immunoSEQ multiplex PCR. This table holds about 240,000 clones, 82% found once. Input material: peripheral blood. The receptor source for this set is a woman aged 60 to 75 with active or convalescent COVID-19.

This chain joins TRBV7-2 and TRBJ2-7, with a weak D call TRBD1 (6 bases). CDR3 length: 14 amino acids. Trimming removed 5 bases from V and 3 bases from J, with 14 bases in between. The germline V gene has CDR1 SGHTA and CDR2 FQGNSA. CDR3 amino acids: CASSPQGSGYEQYF. The DNA for the CDR3 is TGTGCCAGCAGCCCTCAGGGGTCCGGCTACGAGCAGTACTTC.

The J gene is TRBJ1-1, the V gene TRBV18, with 8 bases matching TRBD1. Per the germline V gene, CDR1 is KGHSH and CDR2 is LQKENI. The CDR3 spans 14 residues. Unmatched junction bases numbered 5, after V lost 3 bases and J lost 5 bases. The CDR3, as DNA: TGTGCCAGCTCACCGGGACAGGTGAGGACTGAAGCTTTCTTT. Translated: CASSPGQVRTEAFF.

The chain has TRBV12-5 and TRBJ1-2; 11 nucleotides line up with TRBD1. This CDR3 is built from 14 residues. V trimming: 5 bases; J trimming: 6 bases; junction bases outside the gene matches: 5. Germline values: CDR1 LGHNT, CDR2 FRNRAP. The CDR3 here is CASGRGQGGNGYTF. In DNA, the CDR3 is TGTGCTAGTGGTCGGGGACAGGGGGGGAATGGCTACACCTTC.

This rearrangement joins TRBV2 to TRBJ2-1; 8 bases align to TRBD2. Trimming took 1 base from V and 9 from J; bases not matched to a gene: 5. The CDR3 extends over 14 amino acids. Germline values: CDR1 SNHLY, CDR2 FYNNEI. CDR3 in amino acids: CASSEDGGAGEQFF. The CDR3 nucleotides are TGTGCCAGCAGTGAAGACGGGGGGGCCGGTGAGCAGTTCTTC.

The CDR3 here is CASSYTGTQNNSPLHF. The CDR3 DNA reads as TGTGCCAGCAGTTATACCGGGACACAGAATAATTCACCCCTCCACTTT. The chain joins TRBV5-5 to TRBJ1-6, with D maybe TRBD1 (6 bases). CDR1 is SGHKS, CDR2 YYEKEE, per germline (reference sequence). V gave up 5 bases and J gave up 5 bases, with 17 bases separating them. The length of the CDR3 is 16 residues.

The table lists this clone with a count of one. The chain recombines TRBV12-3 or TRBV12-4 with TRBJ1-2, with D perhaps matching TRBD1 (5 bases). The length of the CDR3 is 13 residues. V was shortened by 10 bases and J by 3 bases, with 15 bases between the two germline ends. The chain's CDR3 is CAIGKTGDYGYTF. In DNA, the CDR3 is TGTGCCATCGGAAAAACGGGGGACTATGGCTACACCTTC.

V gene TRBV30 combines with J gene TRBJ1-4, with 9 bases that match TRBD1. V shed 3 bases and J 9 bases; nucleotides not matched to a gene: 14. This CDR3 is built from 16 residues. Germline CDR1 GTSNPN, CDR2 SVGIG (reference sequence). This CDR3 is CAWSRDRVFGVKKLFF. For the CDR3, the DNA is TGTGCCTGGAGCCGGGACAGGGTCTTCGGCGTTAAAAAACTGTTTTTT.